This TCR beta chain appears in the sequencing data of a study of cytomegalovirus exposure and HLA in healthy donors listed by TCRdb under 2017. In the study overall: An earlier analysis of a few hundred of the donors reported about 300 Gb of sequence data and 117 million unique TCR beta sequences obtained from about 170 million T cells. Donor age, sex, ethnicity and CMV serostatus were collected together with the repertoire data. The study was designed to test whether signatures of past pathogen exposure could be identified by cataloging public T cell receptors. Typing coverage differed by locus: A, B, C, DRB1 and DQB1 were typed in roughly 629-630 donors, DQA1 in roughly 510, DPA1 in approximately 600, and DPB1 in approximately 450. Roughly 5 DR-DQ haplotypes were handled as single units for association and clustering, since linkage in the cohort was strong. Using immunosequencing, the study profiled T cell repertoires from fewer than 850 subjects and related those repertoires to cytomegalovirus serostatus. Every repertoire in the discovery cohort had been generated on one and the same sequencing platform. A later analysis re-examined previously published TCR beta repertoires from more than 650 donors and added high-resolution HLA genotyping to investigate patterns of TCR occurrence. A later genetic analysis took genome-wide SNP genotypes for about 55% of the 666 donors and used that subset as a discovery cohort. Among 398 genotyped donors of the cohort, an average of roughly 240,000 unique TCR beta nucleotide sequences were sequenced per donor, 15% to 20% of them non-productive. The study combined high-throughput TCR immunosequencing, statistical association of individual TCRs with disease status, and machine learning to predict cytomegalovirus infection status. Both class I and class II loci were covered by HLA typing, at four-digit resolution. An earlier analysis of about 620 of the donors applied high-throughput TCR beta sequencing to assess whether each TCR beta V gene segment acted as functional or pseudogenic. The genetic ancestry cluster associated with self-reported Caucasian donors included over 80% of the approximately 410 genotyped donors. In addition to the first cohort of around 670 subjects, a separate validation cohort of 120 different subjects was used. Rather than drawing on any new phenotypic data, the later analysis identified candidate immune exposures from TCR beta sequences and the way those sequences occurred across donors. Roughly 320 gigabases of sequencing data and roughly 81 million unique TCR sequences made up an early release that covered some 640 HLA-typed donors.

Libraries were prepared through the immunoSEQ multiplex PCR assay. The multiplex PCR relied on a mix of 60 forward primers for TCR Vbeta segments and 13 reverse primers for TCR Jbeta segments. The CDR3 region of rearranged TCR beta genes was amplified from genomic DNA by a multiplex PCR assay. The amplified TCR beta libraries were sequenced on the Illumina HiSeq System as 87-base-pair reads. From the authors' description of their analysis: A later analysis tallied tens of millions of unique TCR beta chains across the 610 or so repertoires, and about 10 million of those chains were shared by two or more donors. Raw reads were error-corrected and collapsed into unique sequences with a nearest-neighbor algorithm that merged closely related sequences to remove PCR and sequencing errors. V, D and J gene segments were assigned by aligning CDR3 sequences to IMGT reference sequences. For a sequence to be retained, a match of at least six nucleotides was required to both a V gene segment and a J gene segment. A rearrangement counted as productive if the CDR3 had no stop codons and remained in frame with V and J, and every other rearrangement counted as non-productive. CDR3 was defined by IMGT convention, running from the second conserved V-encoded cysteine to the conserved J-encoded phenylalanine. Sequences without an unambiguous match to a single V gene segment were excluded from the earlier analysis of about 600 of the donors. In an earlier analysis of approximately 500 of the donors, a V segment was called functional when productive rearrangements were above 56.7%, and segregating when the standard deviation between donors exceeded 5%. A statistical classification framework was built for diagnosing cytomegalovirus status from the catalog of TCR beta chain sequences. In a later analysis, V and J genes were assigned by comparing TCR nucleotide sequences against IMGT/GENE-DB human TR gene sequences. A later analysis assigned CDR3 sequences and most-parsimonious VDJ recombination scenarios with the TCRdist pipeline. In a later analysis, each TCR beta chain was defined by its CDR3 amino acid sequence together with its V-gene family, and reads lacking a unique V-gene family were excluded. As a way to deal with suspected cross-contamination and a sequencing artifact, a later analysis dropped 450 to 600 nucleotide sequences that were highly shared and had low generation probability. For each public chain, a later analysis derived a clonal expansion index from normalized ranks of inferred template counts within each repertoire. A later analysis computed generation probabilities with a VDJ recombination model fitted to out-of-frame rearrangements, and checked the results against IGoR. Hypergeometric tests were used in a later analysis to score TCR-TCR, TCR-HLA and TCR-CMV co-occurrence, with a repertoire-size bias correction applied to the TCR pairs. In a later analysis, false discovery rates were estimated by permuting HLA or CMV assignments 20 times. A later analysis grouped co-occurring TCRs with DBSCAN, adding TCRdist sequence similarity when clustering within HLA-allele-positive subsets. Repertoires with fewer than 30,000 or more than 120,000 public chains were left out of co-occurrence clustering, as were about 5 repertoires with anomalous nucleotide sharing. The table comes from immuneACCESS by way of TCRdb, which keeps in-frame sequences with V and J called. Part of the clones is missing from these tables; in studies checked, under half for an unresolved V gene and the rest for unknown reasons. That table is the source of V, J and clone size, and D and trimming were worked out from the DNA. This sample is represented by about 180,000 clones; around four fifths of them were singletons. Approximately 3.7% of the sample is held by the ten biggest clonotypes.

The cohort consisted of hundreds of healthy bone marrow donors. At the time of sampling, every cohort member was nominally healthy, though immune exposures that went unrecorded were likely present. The donor was CMV seropositive and was included in the group of some 290 seropositive cohort members. Each donor provided a peripheral blood sample, and peripheral blood mononuclear cells were used for TCR beta sequencing. Genomic DNA was extracted from the blood cell samples with the Qiagen DNeasy Blood Extraction Kit. What the research found in general, with its limitations: In vitro tests confirmed that a few of the cytomegalovirus-associated TCR beta chains recognize cytomegalovirus antigens. Most CMV-associated TCR beta chains appeared to be HLA-restricted in a later analysis, and the HLA associations seemed to be driven largely by CMV exposure. In this cohort, only TCR beta chains were sequenced, and detectable features were limited by the absence of alpha or paired-chain data. A further reported finding was that TCR beta sequences accurately predicted the HLA-A and HLA-B alleles for most subjects in the first cohort. It was suggested by the authors that the approach could potentially be generalized to other disease states and immunological phenotypes. Because HLA typing was missing for some donors at each locus, association tests included only the typed subset. Strong co-occurrence of HLA alleles, especially DR and DQ, made assigning TCR associations to individual alleles difficult. Specific HLA alleles were associated with 16,951 TCR beta sequences at a false discovery rate of 0.05 in a later analysis. Sequencing depth was assumed to be roughly uniform across donors in the presence/absence analyses, though that assumption may not hold. Broadly in line with IMGT annotations, most TCR beta V segments showed up in productive rearrangements about 87% or about 30% of the time in an earlier analysis of 450 to 750 of the donors. Compared with equally common non-associated chains, HLA-associated TCR beta chains in a later analysis were more clonally expanded and had lower generation probabilities. Compared with the roughly 720-donor mean, donors in an Asian-associated ancestry cluster had fewer N-insertions in productive TCRs, according to a later genetic analysis. A group of highly shared sequence variants was considered likely to be a technical artifact of the sequencing pipeline. A later analysis reported that several top co-occurrence clusters appeared linked to parvovirus B19, influenza, CMV and Epstein-Barr virus. Cytomegalovirus status was reported to be diagnosed by the classifier with high specificity and sensitivity in both the original and validation cohorts. While some public TCRs were present in many individuals, most TCR sequences turned up only very rarely across donors. In a later genetic analysis, a missense DCLRE1C variant was associated with V-gene and J-gene trimming of TCR beta chains, and the association was replicated in an independent cohort. A later analysis found that TCR association rates varied across HLA loci, with DRB1 alleles showing the most associated TCRs and HLA-C alleles the fewest. The only immune exposure information available for the cohort was CMV serostatus. The study listed 150 to 200 TCR beta chains as associated with cytomegalovirus. Because counts were too low, 15 to 20 rarely observed V segments, including chromosome 9 orphons, were excluded from the earlier analysis of around 640 of the donors. Linkage disequilibrium might explain the correlated functional status among segregating V segments, but an unknown experimental factor could not be ruled out.

Concerning this clone: The target of this receptor is not known. Base quality data are lacking; no much larger clone is found one base away.

Sequencing input: PBMCs. This sequence was found in a woman aged 60 to 75 in good health and CMV-seropositive.

The CDR3 here reads CASSLTGSSGNTIYF. At the DNA level, the sequence is TGTGCCAGCAGCCTGACAGGGTCCTCCGGAAACACCATATATTTT. The rearrangement joined TRBV11-2 to TRBJ1-3; 7 bases in between match TRBD1. The junction shows trimming of 5 bases on V and 4 bases on J, and the gene matches do not reach 8 bases of it. The germline V gene gives CDR1 as SGHAT and CDR2 as FQNNGV. Inclusive of the bounding cysteine and phenylalanine, the CDR3 is 15 residues long. CDR3 DNA is the only sequence kept; it has 45 bases, read in frame from the first base.